This T cell receptor (beta chain) stems from a study of PD-1 blockade in classical Hodgkin lymphoma. The study's findings and limits: While CD8+ TCR diversity did not rise significantly by C4D1, CD4+ TCR diversity did. Reports described newly diagnosed patients as having lower baseline TCR diversity than healthy donors.

Worth noting for this clone: Its antigen is still unknown.

Libraries were prepared by immunoSEQ multiplex PCR; TCRdb keeps only in-frame clonotypes and omits some of them. This table has over 6,500 clones, around 78% appearing once. The sample's time point: cycle 4 day 1 (C4D1), after around six weeks of nivolumab. Relapses following autologous stem cell transplantation were seen in all patients, with brentuximab vedotin exposure varying. V lost 3 bases and J 0 bases, leaving 11 bases between the germline ends. The CDR3 loop spans 15 amino acids. Per the germline V gene, CDR1 is MNHNS and CDR2 is SASEGT. J is TRBJ1-2 and V is TRBV6-1; D gene uncertain. The receptor was isolated from a human donor with classical Hodgkin lymphoma. The starting material was peripheral blood mononuclear cells (PBMCs), obtained before the fourth cycle of nivolumab. CDR3 region: CASSDRASANYGYTF. The DNA for the CDR3 is TGTGCCAGCAGTGATCGGGCAAGCGCTAACTATGGCTACACCTTC.